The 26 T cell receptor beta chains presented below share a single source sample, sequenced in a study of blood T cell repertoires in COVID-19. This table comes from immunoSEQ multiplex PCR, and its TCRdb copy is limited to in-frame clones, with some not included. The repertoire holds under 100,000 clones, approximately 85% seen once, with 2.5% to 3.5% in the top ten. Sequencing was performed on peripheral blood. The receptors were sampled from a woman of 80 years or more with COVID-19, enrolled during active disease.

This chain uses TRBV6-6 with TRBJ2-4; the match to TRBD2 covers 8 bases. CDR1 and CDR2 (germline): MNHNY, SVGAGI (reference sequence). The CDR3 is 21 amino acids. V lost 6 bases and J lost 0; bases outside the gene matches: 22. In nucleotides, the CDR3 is TGTGCCAGCAGCCCAGAAGCCAAAGCGGGAGTGGCTTCCCTAGCCAAAAACATTCAGTACTTC. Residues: CASSPEAKAGVASLAKNIQYF.

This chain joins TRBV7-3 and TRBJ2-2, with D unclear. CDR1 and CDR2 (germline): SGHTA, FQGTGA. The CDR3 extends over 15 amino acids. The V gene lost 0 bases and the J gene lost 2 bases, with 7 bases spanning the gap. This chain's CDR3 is CASSLTGVNTGELFF. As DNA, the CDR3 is TGTGCCAGCAGCTTAACGGGCGTAAACACCGGGGAGCTGTTTTTT.

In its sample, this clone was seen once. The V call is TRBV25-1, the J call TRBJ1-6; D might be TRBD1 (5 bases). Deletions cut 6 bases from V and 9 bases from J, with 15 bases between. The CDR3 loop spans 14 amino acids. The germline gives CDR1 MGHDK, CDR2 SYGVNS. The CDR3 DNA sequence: TGTGCCAGCAGCGAAGGGGCAGTATCTTCACCCCTCCACTTT. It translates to CASSEGAVSSPLHF.

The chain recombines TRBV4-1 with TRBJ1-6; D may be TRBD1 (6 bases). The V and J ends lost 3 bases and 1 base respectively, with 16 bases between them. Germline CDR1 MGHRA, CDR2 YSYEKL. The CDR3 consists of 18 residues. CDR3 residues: CASSHQGSGTSYNSPLHF. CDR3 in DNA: TGCGCCAGCAGCCACCAAGGCTCGGGGACATCCTATAATTCACCCCTCCACTTT.

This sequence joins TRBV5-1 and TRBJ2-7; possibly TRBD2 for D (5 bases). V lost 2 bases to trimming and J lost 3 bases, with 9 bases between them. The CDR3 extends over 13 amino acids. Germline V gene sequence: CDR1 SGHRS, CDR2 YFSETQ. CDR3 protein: CASSFREGYEQYF. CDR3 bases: TGCGCCAGCAGCTTTCGTGAGGGCTACGAGCAGTACTTC.

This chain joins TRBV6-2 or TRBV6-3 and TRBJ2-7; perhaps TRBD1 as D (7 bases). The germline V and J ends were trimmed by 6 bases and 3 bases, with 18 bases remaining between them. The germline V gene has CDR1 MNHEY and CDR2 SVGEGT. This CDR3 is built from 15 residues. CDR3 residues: CASSRPGGLLYEQYF. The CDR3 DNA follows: TGTGCCAGCAGCCGCCCAGGGGGACTTCTCTACGAGCAGTACTTC.

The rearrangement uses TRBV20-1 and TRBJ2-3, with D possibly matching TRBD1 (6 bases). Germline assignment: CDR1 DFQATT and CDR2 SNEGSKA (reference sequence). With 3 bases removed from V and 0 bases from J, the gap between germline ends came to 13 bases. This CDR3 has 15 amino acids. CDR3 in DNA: TGCAGTGCTAGTAACAGGGCCACTAGCACAGATACGCAGTATTTT. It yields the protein CSASNRATSTDTQYF.

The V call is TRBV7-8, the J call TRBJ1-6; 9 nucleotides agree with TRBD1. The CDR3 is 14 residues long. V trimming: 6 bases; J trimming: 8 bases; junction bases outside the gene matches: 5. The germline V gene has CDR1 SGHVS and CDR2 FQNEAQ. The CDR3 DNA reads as TGTGCCAGCAGTTACCGGACAGGGGATTCACCCCTCCACTTT. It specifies CASSYRTGDSPLHF.

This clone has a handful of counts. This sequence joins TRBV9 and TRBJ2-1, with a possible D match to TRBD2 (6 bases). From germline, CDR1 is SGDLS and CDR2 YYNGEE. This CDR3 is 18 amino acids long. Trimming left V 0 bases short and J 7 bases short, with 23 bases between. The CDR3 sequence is CASSVAIWDSHPGNEQFF. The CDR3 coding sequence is TGTGCCAGCAGCGTAGCAATCTGGGACTCTCATCCCGGGAATGAGCAGTTCTTC.

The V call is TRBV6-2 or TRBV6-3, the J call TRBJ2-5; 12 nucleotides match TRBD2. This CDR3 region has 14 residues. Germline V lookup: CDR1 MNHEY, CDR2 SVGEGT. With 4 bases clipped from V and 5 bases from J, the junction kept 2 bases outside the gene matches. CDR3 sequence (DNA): TGTGCCAGCAGTTTTCTAGCGGGAGGGGAGACCCAGTACTTC. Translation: CASSFLAGGETQYF.

CDR3 region: CASSLDLADIYNEQFF. The CDR3 region has the DNA TGCGCCAGCAGCTTGGATCTAGCGGACATCTACAATGAGCAGTTCTTC. The gene calls are TRBV5-1 and TRBJ2-1, with 7 positions matching TRBD2. There are 16 residues in the CDR3. J gave up 3 bases and V 0 bases, and 6 bases lay outside the gene matches. Looked up from germline, CDR1 is SGHRS and CDR2 is YFSETQ.

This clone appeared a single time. CDR3 sequence reads: CASSGTVNEKLFF. The CDR3 DNA follows: TGTGCCAGCTCAGGCACAGTTAATGAAAAACTGTTTTTT. This chain connects TRBV18 to TRBJ1-4, with no clear D. Germline CDR1 is KGHSH and CDR2 is LQKENI. Trimming removed 5 bases at V and 4 bases at J, with 8 bases between. This CDR3 comprises 13 residues.

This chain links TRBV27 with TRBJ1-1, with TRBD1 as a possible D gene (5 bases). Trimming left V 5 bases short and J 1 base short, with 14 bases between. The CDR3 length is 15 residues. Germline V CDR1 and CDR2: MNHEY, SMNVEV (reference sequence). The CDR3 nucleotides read TGTGCCAGCAGTACTCGCGGGGGGAGGAACACTGAAGCTTTCTTT. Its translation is CASSTRGGRNTEAFF.

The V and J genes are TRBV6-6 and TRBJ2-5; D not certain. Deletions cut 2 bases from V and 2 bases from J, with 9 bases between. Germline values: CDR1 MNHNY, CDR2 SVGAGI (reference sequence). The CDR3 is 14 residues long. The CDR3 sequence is CASSYGQAQETQYF. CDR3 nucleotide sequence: TGTGCCAGCAGTTACGGGCAGGCTCAAGAGACCCAGTACTTC.

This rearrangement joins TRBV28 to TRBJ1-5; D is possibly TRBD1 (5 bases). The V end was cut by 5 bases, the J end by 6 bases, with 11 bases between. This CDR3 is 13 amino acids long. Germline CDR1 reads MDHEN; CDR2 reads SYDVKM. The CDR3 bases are TGTGCCAGCAGTGCTCGGGGGGGTCAGCCCCAGCATTTT. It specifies CASSARGGQPQHF.

DNA for the CDR3: TGTGCCAGCAGTACCACCTTGACAGCCCTCTATGGCTACACCTTC. Amino acids: CASSTTLTALYGYTF. J is TRBJ1-2 and V is TRBV6-2 or TRBV6-3, with D tentatively TRBD1 (5 bases). Between the trimmed V and J ends, which lost 5 bases and 4 bases, there was a span of 17 bases. The CDR3 consists of 15 residues. Germline CDR1 reads MNHEY; CDR2 reads SVGEGT.

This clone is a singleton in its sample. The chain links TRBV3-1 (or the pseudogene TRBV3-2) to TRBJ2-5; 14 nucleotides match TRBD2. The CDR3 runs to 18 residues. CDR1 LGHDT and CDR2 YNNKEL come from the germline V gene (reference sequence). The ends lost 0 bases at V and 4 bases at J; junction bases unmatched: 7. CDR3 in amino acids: CASSQDFRTSGGRETQYF. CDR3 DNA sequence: TGTGCCAGCAGCCAAGATTTCAGGACTAGCGGGGGGCGAGAGACCCAGTACTTC.

CDR3 nucleotides: TGTGCCAGCAGTAGGACAGGGGGGAATGGTGGCTACACCTTC. It specifies CASSRTGGNGGYTF. This chain links TRBV2 with TRBJ1-2; 10 nucleotides align to TRBD1. The V segment lost 5 bases and the J segment 7 bases; nucleotides outside the gene matches: 7. The CDR3 loop spans 14 amino acids. The V gene's germline CDR1 is SNHLY and CDR2 FYNNEI.

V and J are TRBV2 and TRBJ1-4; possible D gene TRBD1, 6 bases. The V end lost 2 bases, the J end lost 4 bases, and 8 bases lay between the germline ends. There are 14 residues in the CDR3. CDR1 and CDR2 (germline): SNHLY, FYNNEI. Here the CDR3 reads CASSERGFNEKLFF. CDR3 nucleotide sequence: TGTGCCAGCAGTGAAAGGGGGTTTAATGAAAAACTGTTTTTT.

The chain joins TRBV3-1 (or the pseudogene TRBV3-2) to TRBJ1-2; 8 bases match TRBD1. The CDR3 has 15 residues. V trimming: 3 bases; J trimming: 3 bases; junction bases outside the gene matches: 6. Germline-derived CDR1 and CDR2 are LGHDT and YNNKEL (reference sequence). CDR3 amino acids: CASSQSTGAYYGYTF. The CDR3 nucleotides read TGTGCCAGCAGCCAGTCGACAGGGGCCTACTATGGCTACACCTTC.

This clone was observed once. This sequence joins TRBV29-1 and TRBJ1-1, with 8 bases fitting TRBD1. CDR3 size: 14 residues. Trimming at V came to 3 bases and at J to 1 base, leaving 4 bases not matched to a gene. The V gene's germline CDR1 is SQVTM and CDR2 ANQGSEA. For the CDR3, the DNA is TGCAGCGTTGAGCAGGGGGCTGGGAACACTGAAGCTTTCTTT. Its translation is CSVEQGAGNTEAFF.

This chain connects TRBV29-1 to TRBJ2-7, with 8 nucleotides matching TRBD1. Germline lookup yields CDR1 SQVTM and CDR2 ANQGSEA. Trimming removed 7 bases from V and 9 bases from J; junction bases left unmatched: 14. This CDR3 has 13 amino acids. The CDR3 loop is CSASGTPTGGQYF. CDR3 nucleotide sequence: TGCAGCGCATCCGGGACCCCAACAGGGGGGCAGTACTTC.

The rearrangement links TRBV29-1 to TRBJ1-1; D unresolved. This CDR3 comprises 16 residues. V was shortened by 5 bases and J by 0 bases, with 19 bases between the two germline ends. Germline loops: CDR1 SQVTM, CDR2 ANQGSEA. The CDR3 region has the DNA TGCAGCGTTCCTACACATGGGAGTGAAATGAACACTGAAGCTTTCTTT. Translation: CSVPTHGSEMNTEAFF.

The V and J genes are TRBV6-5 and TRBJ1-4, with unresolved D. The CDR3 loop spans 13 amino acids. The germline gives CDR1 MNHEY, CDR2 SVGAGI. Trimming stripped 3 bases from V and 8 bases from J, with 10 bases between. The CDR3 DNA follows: TGTGCCAGCAGTTATTTGGGGAGGGAAAAACTGTTTTTT. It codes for CASSYLGREKLFF.

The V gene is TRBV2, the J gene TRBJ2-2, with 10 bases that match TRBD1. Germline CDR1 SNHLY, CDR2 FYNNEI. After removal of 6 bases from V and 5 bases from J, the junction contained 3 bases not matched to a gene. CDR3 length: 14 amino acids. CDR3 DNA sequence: TGTGCCAGCAGACGACAGGGGGCGACCGGGGAGCTGTTTTTT. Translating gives CASRRQGATGELFF.

CDR3 residues: CASSLVVAGPEGYTF. CDR3 DNA: TGTGCCAGCAGCTTGGTTGTGGCGGGGCCGGAGGGCTACACCTTC. The chain combines TRBV5-6 with TRBJ1-2, with D possibly matching TRBD1 (5 bases). Trimming pared 0 bases from V and 8 bases from J, leaving 17 bases between. The CDR3 contains 15 residues. Germline CDR1 reads SGHDT; CDR2 reads YYEEEE.